The 19 T cell receptor beta chains below come from one sample, sequenced in a study of CD8 T cells in ankylosing spondylitis. Each CDR3 protein is one row after TCRdb ran MiXCR on the 5' RACE reads. Among some 300,000 distinct CDR3 sequences listed, around 20% were seen once. Sequencing was done on a sample of blood, either unsorted or a sorted T cell fraction (not recorded which). Receptors were obtained from a female donor with ankylosing spondylitis or in good health (not recorded which).

This clonotype showed up just a few times. The V gene is TRBV5-6, the J gene TRBJ2-1; D uncertain. The CDR3 has 15 residues. The V and J ends lost 4 bases and 6 bases respectively, with 17 bases between them. Germline CDR1 and CDR2: SGHDT and YYEEEE. The CDR3 here is CASSGWPSRSNEQFF. CDR3 nucleotide sequence: TGTGCCAGCAGCGGTTGGCCATCCCGTAGCAATGAGCAGTTCTTC.

The CDR3 DNA follows: TGTGCCAGCAGCCAAGAAGATGGCCCACCGGGGGAGCAGTACTTC. It translates to CASSQEDGPPGEQYF. V and J are TRBV4-2 and TRBJ2-7; tentatively, D is TRBD2 (5 bases). The CDR3 has 15 amino acids. Germline values: CDR1 LGHNA, CDR2 YNFKEQ. Trimming took 0 bases from V and 7 from J, leaving 16 bases between them.

This clonotype was counted a few times. This chain connects TRBV12-3 or TRBV12-4 to TRBJ1-6; D remains ambiguous. Trimming shortened V by 2 bases and J by 5 bases, and 7 bases separated the two germline ends. The CDR3 extends over 14 amino acids. The CDR3 is CASSLLSHNSPLHF. The CDR3 DNA follows: TGTGCCAGCAGTTTACTATCCCATAATTCACCCCTCCACTTT.

This clonotype occurred a few times. The CDR3 reads CASSLSTPAYRDRAEKLFF. CDR3 nucleotides: TGTGCCAGCAGCTTAAGTACTCCAGCTTATAGGGACAGGGCGGAAAAACTGTTTTTT. The chain uses TRBV7-6 and TRBJ1-4, with 9 bases lining up with TRBD1. Germline loops: CDR1 SGHVS, CDR2 FNYEAQ. This CDR3 has 19 amino acids. The J segment lost 8 bases and the V segment lost 2 bases, leaving 18 bases of the junction unmatched.

This clonotype turned up a few times. J is TRBJ2-7 and V is TRBV14, with D uncertain. V gave up 0 bases and J gave up 5 bases, with 11 bases separating them. The CDR3 extends over 14 amino acids. Looked up from germline, CDR1 is SGHDN and CDR2 is FVKESK. The CDR3: CASSQDRSVNEQYF. CDR3 coding DNA: TGTGCCAGCAGCCAAGACAGGAGCGTAAACGAGCAGTACTTC.

This clonotype was found a few times. The rearrangement joins TRBV10-3 to TRBJ1-2, with D possibly matching TRBD1 (6 bases). The V end was cut by 4 bases, the J end by 8 bases, with 17 bases between. The CDR3 is 14 residues long. Germline-derived CDR1 and CDR2 are ENHRY and SYGVKD. In DNA form, the CDR3 reads TGTGCCATCAGTGGGATGGACAGATCTGGGGGCTACACCTTC. Protein sequence: CAISGMDRSGGYTF.

A few counts support this clonotype. The V and J genes are TRBV7-9 and TRBJ1-5; D is uncertain. With 3 bases removed from V and 7 bases from J, the gap between germline ends came to 13 bases. Germline CDR1 reads SEHNR; CDR2 reads FQNEAQ (reference sequence). The CDR3 extends over 14 amino acids. CDR3 coding DNA: TGTGCCAGCAGCTTGAGCAGCTACGACCAGCCCCAGCATTTT. This gives the protein CASSLSSYDQPQHF.

In this sample, this clonotype turned up a few times. The rearrangement uses TRBV6-2 or TRBV6-3 and TRBJ2-1; the D is unclear. CDR3 length: 13 residues. V was clipped by 6 bases and J by 8 bases, with 14 bases between them. Germline CDR1 is MNHEY and CDR2 is SVGEGT. CDR3 sequence (DNA): TGTGCCAGCAGGTCTTGGGCAGTGGATGAGCAGTTCTTC. It yields the protein CASRSWAVDEQFF.

The gene calls are TRBV12-3 or TRBV12-4 and TRBJ1-6; the match to TRBD1 covers 10 bases. After removal of 6 bases from V and 8 bases from J, the junction contained 7 bases not matched to a gene. The CDR3 length is 15 residues. As DNA, the CDR3 is TGTGCCAGCAGGACAGGGGGCCAATCTTATTCACCCCTCCACTTT. This translates into CASRTGGQSYSPLHF.

This clonotype was counted between two and nine times. V and J are TRBV28 and TRBJ2-7, with D possibly matching TRBD2 (6 bases). Per germline, CDR1 MDHEN and CDR2 SYDVKM. CDR3 size: 12 residues. The germline V and J ends were trimmed by 7 bases and 7 bases, with 14 bases remaining between them. This CDR3 is CASTAGMREQYF. Here the CDR3 DNA reads TGTGCCAGCACGGCGGGAATGCGGGAGCAGTACTTC. The entire variable domain, with the rest obtained from reference TRBV28 and TRBJ2-7, is as follows: DVKVTQSSRYLVKRTGEKVFLECVQDMDHENMFWYRQDPGLGLRLIYFSYDVKMKEKGDIPEGYSVSREKKERFSLILESASTNQTSMYLCASTAGMREQYFGPGTRLTVT.

This clonotype was picked up a small number of times. This chain connects TRBV5-1 to TRBJ2-5; D is unresolved. V gave up 0 bases and J gave up 1 base, with 7 bases separating them. The CDR3 is 14 residues long. CDR1 and CDR2 (germline): SGHRS, YFSETQ. The DNA of the CDR3 is TGCGCCAGCAGCTTGGAACTCTTCCAAGAGACCCAGTACTTC. Protein: CASSLELFQETQYF.

The chain uses TRBV11-3 and TRBJ1-5, with 7 bases that match TRBD1. V dropped 1 base and J dropped 2; count of bases not matched to a gene: 8. Germline lookup yields CDR1 SGHNT and CDR2 YENEEA. The CDR3 loop spans 17 amino acids. CDR3 bases: TGTGCCAGCAGCTTAGCCCGACAGGGTATCGGCAATCAGCCCCAGCATTTT. Translated: CASSLARQGIGNQPQHF.

The chain carries TRBV20-1 and TRBJ2-7; 8 bases agree with TRBD1. V was pared by 4 bases and J by 0 bases, with 2 bases of the junction left unmatched. Germline lookup yields CDR1 DFQATT and CDR2 SNEGSKA (reference sequence). The CDR3 has 13 amino acids. For the CDR3, the DNA is TGCAGTGCTAAGGGACAGGACTCCTACGAGCAGTACTTC. Protein product: CSAKGQDSYEQYF.

This sequence joins TRBV27 and TRBJ1-2; 8 bases are shared with TRBD1. Per the germline V gene, CDR1 is MNHEY and CDR2 is SMNVEV (reference sequence). The J segment lost 2 bases and the V segment lost 8 bases, leaving 7 bases of the junction unmatched. The CDR3 consists of 14 residues. CDR3 region: CASQPQGANYGYTF. The CDR3 DNA reads as TGTGCCAGCCAGCCCCAGGGGGCCAACTATGGCTACACCTTC.

Ten or more counts support this clonotype. The rearrangement links TRBV29-1 to TRBJ2-3; D remains unclear. The CDR3 covers 16 residues. From germline, CDR1 is SQVTM and CDR2 ANQGSEA. Trimming shortened V by 7 bases and J by 5 bases, and 25 bases separated the two germline ends. CDR3 region: CSAEDFRTQLGDTQYF. CDR3 coding DNA: TGCAGCGCCGAAGACTTCCGGACCCAGCTAGGAGATACGCAGTATTTT.

The table lists this clonotype with many counts. V is TRBV7-8 and J is TRBJ1-6; D gene uncertain. Trimming shortened V by 5 bases and J by 10 bases, and 15 bases separated the two germline ends. CDR1 is SGHVS, CDR2 FQNEAQ, per germline. This CDR3 region has 14 residues. Here the CDR3 reads CASSPNMGGSPLHF. CDR3 nucleotides: TGTGCCAGCAGCCCAAATATGGGTGGATCACCCCTCCACTTT. The full variable domain, rest sourced from reference TRBV7-8 and TRBJ1-6, is GAGVSQSPRYKVAKRGQDVALRCDPISGHVSLFWYQQALGQGPEFLTYFQNEAQLDKSGLPSDRFFAERPEGSVSTLKIQRTQQEDSAVYLCASSPNMGGSPLHFGNGTRLTVT.

This clonotype has just a few counts. This rearrangement joins TRBV7-7 to TRBJ2-3, with no clear D. This CDR3 has 14 residues. The germline CDR1 and CDR2 sequences are SSHAT and FNYEAQ (reference sequence). Trimming pared 5 bases from V and 4 bases from J, leaving 13 bases between. The CDR3 sequence is CASSARSSADTQYF. CDR3 DNA: TGTGCCAGCAGCGCCAGGTCTTCGGCAGATACGCAGTATTTT.

This clonotype was counted between two and nine times. This chain joins TRBV20-1 and TRBJ1-2; D may be TRBD1 (6 bases). Germline CDR1 is DFQATT and CDR2 is SNEGSKA (reference sequence). The CDR3 is 14 amino acids. The germline V and J ends were trimmed by 4 bases and 8 bases, with 20 bases remaining between them. CDR3 residues: CSATKGGGLEGYTF. Here the CDR3 DNA reads TGCAGTGCTACAAAGGGGGGGGGATTAGAAGGCTACACCTTC.

The V and J genes are TRBV12-3 or TRBV12-4 and TRBJ2-1; 9 bases are a match to TRBD1. V lost 2 bases and J lost 0; bases outside the gene matches: 2. The CDR3 runs to 16 residues. The DNA for the CDR3 is TGTGCCAGCAGTTTACCGACAGGGGGCTCCTACAATGAGCAGTTCTTC. This sequence encodes CASSLPTGGSYNEQFF.